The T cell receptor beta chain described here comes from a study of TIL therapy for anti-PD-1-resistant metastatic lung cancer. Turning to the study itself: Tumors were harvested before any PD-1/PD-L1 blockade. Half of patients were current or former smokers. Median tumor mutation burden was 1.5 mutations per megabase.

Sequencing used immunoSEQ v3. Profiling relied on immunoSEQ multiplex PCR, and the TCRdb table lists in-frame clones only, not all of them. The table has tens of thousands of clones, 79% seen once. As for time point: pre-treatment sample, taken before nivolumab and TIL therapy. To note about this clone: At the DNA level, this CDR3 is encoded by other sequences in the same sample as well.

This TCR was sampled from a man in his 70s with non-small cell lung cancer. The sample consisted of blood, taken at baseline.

The CDR3: CASSSTGGPPYEQYF. The CDR3 DNA reads TGTGCCAGCAGCTCGACAGGGGGCCCTCCCTACGAGCAGTACTTC. The chain joins TRBV7-9 to TRBJ2-7; 10 bases fit TRBD1. Trimming took 4 bases from V and 2 from J; bases not matched to a gene: 5. CDR3 length: 15 residues. Germline loops: CDR1 SEHNR, CDR2 FQNEAQ (reference sequence).